The 22 T cell receptor beta chains below all came from one sample that was sequenced in a study of T cells in Graves' hyperthyroidism and ophthalmopathy. TCR beta CDR3 regions were amplified from RNA transcripts. The HTBI set primed first-round TCR CDR3 RT-PCR. MiXCR was run by TCRdb on the multiplex PCR reads, yielding one entry per CDR3 protein. The sample records about 300,000 distinct CDR3 sequences, about 15% being singletons. The sequenced material came from blood. These receptors were obtained from a man between 25 and 39 years old with Graves' hyperthyroidism.

As to this clonotype: Since a much larger clone is just one base distant, this may be a read error. The CDR3 does not close with the conserved phenylalanine or tryptophan, likely indicating a read error. The chain has TRBV20-1 and TRBJ2-3; D may be TRBD2 (5 bases). V was pared by 6 bases and J by 0 bases, with 10 bases between. The CDR3 is made up of 13 amino acids. Germline V gene lookup returns CDR1 DFQATT and CDR2 SNEGSKA (reference sequence). The CDR3 nucleotides are TGCAGTGCCGCTACTAGAAGCACAGATACGCAGTATCTT. Translating gives CSAATRSTDTQYL.

The sample holds many counts of this clonotype. The chain couples TRBV18 to TRBJ1-2; no clear D gene. The germline gives CDR1 KGHSH, CDR2 LQKENI. This CDR3 is built from 13 residues. V shed 1 base and J shed 4 bases, with 7 bases lying between them. CDR3 bases: TGTGCCAGCTCACCACTTGTGGGCTATGGCTACACCTTC. Protein sequence: CASSPLVGYGYTF.

This chain connects TRBV6-1 to TRBJ2-3; 11 nucleotides agree with TRBD2. Per the germline V gene, CDR1 is MNHNS and CDR2 is SASEGT. The V gene end was trimmed by 5 bases and the J gene end by 2 bases; junction bases not matched to a gene: 3. The length of the CDR3 is 15 residues. Written as DNA, the CDR3 is TGTGCCAGCAGTCAACTAGCGGGAGTCACAGATACGCAGTATTTT. This sequence encodes CASSQLAGVTDTQYF.

The CDR3 coding sequence is TGTGCCAGCAGTTCGGGGAGGACTTCCTACGAGCAGTACTTC. Protein product: CASSSGRTSYEQYF. The J gene is TRBJ2-7, the V gene TRBV2, with D maybe TRBD2 (6 bases). The length of the CDR3 is 14 residues. Trimming took 5 bases from V and 1 from J, leaving 12 bases between them. Germline loops: CDR1 SNHLY, CDR2 FYNNEI.

This clonotype was found many times. The V and J genes are TRBV7-3 and TRBJ2-3, with 7 positions matching TRBD1. Looked up from germline, CDR1 is SGHTA and CDR2 is FQGTGA. The CDR3 is 15 amino acids. V was clipped by 5 bases and J by 2 bases; unmatched bases: 7. The CDR3 region is CASSPLGTDTDTQYF. The CDR3 region has the DNA TGTGCCAGCAGCCCACTCGGGACAGACACAGATACGCAGTATTTT.

This clonotype showed up just a few times. V and J are TRBV4-1 and TRBJ1-5, with 8 bases lining up with TRBD1. Trimming removed 1 base from V and 7 bases from J; junction bases left unmatched: 0. Looked up from germline, CDR1 is MGHRA and CDR2 is YSYEKL. The CDR3 sequence is 13 residues long. The CDR3 coding sequence is TGCGCCAGCAGCCAAGGACAGGGGCAGCCCCAGCATTTT. As protein: CASSQGQGQPQHF.

This clonotype was observed at least ten times. The CDR3: CAWSVLSSYGYTF. DNA of the CDR3: TGTGCCTGGAGTGTACTCTCGTCCTATGGCTACACCTTC. This sequence joins TRBV30 and TRBJ1-2, with unresolved D. Germline CDR1 is GTSNPN and CDR2 is SVGIG (reference sequence). V shed 0 bases and J shed 4 bases, with 9 bases lying between them. The CDR3 has 13 amino acids.

This clonotype was recorded at least ten times. The V and J genes are TRBV30 and TRBJ2-5, with TRBD2 matching over 10 bases. CDR1 and CDR2 from the germline V gene are GTSNPN and SVGIG (reference sequence). The CDR3 spans 14 residues. With 1 base clipped from V and 5 bases from J, the junction kept 4 bases outside the gene matches. This chain's CDR3 is CAWSGLAGAETQYF. DNA for the CDR3: TGTGCCTGGAGTGGGCTAGCGGGAGCCGAGACCCAGTACTTC.

Ten or more counts support this clonotype. V and J are TRBV12-3 or TRBV12-4 and TRBJ2-2; 8 bases are shared with TRBD1. CDR3 length equals 19 residues. V dropped 3 bases and J dropped 2; count of bases not matched to a gene: 14. CDR3 in amino acids: CASSFWQRRDRSNTGELFF. CDR3 nucleotide sequence: TGTGCCAGCAGTTTCTGGCAAAGGAGGGACAGGAGTAACACCGGGGAGCTGTTTTTT.

At least ten counts were recorded for this clonotype. The chain joins TRBV5-1 to TRBJ2-7; 8 nucleotides agree with TRBD1. This CDR3 has 16 amino acids. Germline trimming cut 4 bases from V and 5 bases from J; bases unmatched to any gene: 14. Germline-derived CDR1 and CDR2 are SGHRS and YFSETQ. Written as DNA, the CDR3 is TGCGCCAGCAGCAAAGGGGCGAACAGGGGGTCGGACGAGCAGTACTTC. Amino acid sequence: CASSKGANRGSDEQYF.

The CDR3 nucleotides are TGTGCCAGCAGTTTATTGGGGGGGACCCCTGAAGCTTTCTTT. The encoded protein is CASSLLGGTPEAFF. The rearrangement links TRBV28 to TRBJ1-1, with D possibly matching TRBD1 (5 bases). The CDR3 is 14 residues long. CDR1 and CDR2 from the germline V gene are MDHEN and SYDVKM. Trimming left V 1 base short and J 6 bases short, with 12 bases between.

With respect to this clonotype: The junction departs from germline at one end; a sequencing error may be responsible. V usage is TRBV5-1 and J usage is TRBJ2-2; D is possibly TRBD2 (5 bases). CDR3 length: 15 residues. CDR1 and CDR2 (germline): SGHRS, YFSETQ. DNA of the CDR3: TGCGCCAGCAGTACAGATTCCTTTAACACCGGGGAGCCGTTTTTT. Translation: CASSTDSFNTGEPFF.

This clonotype was observed once. The rearrangement uses TRBV20-1 and TRBJ2-2, with 14 bases that match TRBD2. CDR1 and CDR2 (germline): DFQATT, SNEGSKA (reference sequence). J lost 0 bases, V lost 1 base, and 13 bases had no gene match. The CDR3 length is 21 residues. The CDR3 DNA is TGCAGTGCTAGAGGGGTGGACTTGACTAGCGGGAGGGGGGCGAACACCGGGGAGCTGTTTTTT. Translation: CSARGVDLTSGRGANTGELFF.

This clonotype was found many times. V and J are TRBV2 and TRBJ1-4; D is possibly TRBD1 (6 bases). From germline, CDR1 is SNHLY and CDR2 FYNNEI. The CDR3 contains 14 residues. Trimming took 2 bases from V and 5 from J, leaving 9 bases between them. The CDR3 sequence is CASSENGQNEKLFF. DNA for the CDR3: TGTGCCAGCAGTGAAAACGGACAGAATGAAAAACTGTTTTTT.

Regarding this clonotype: Given a much more abundant clone one base away, this may be a read error. This chain uses TRBV20-1 with TRBJ2-1, with 15 bases that match TRBD2. The germline V gene has CDR1 DFQATT and CDR2 SNEGSKA (reference sequence). CDR3 length: 16 residues. The CDR3 region has the DNA TGCAGTGCGCCCGGAGGGACTAGCGGGAGGACCAATGATCAGTTCTTC. Amino acids: CSAPGGTSGRTNDQFF.

Comments on this clonotype: This may be a read error: a much more frequent sequence differs by one nucleotide. The conserved closing phenylalanine or tryptophan is absent in this CDR3, likely reflecting a read error. The chain combines TRBV11-2 with TRBJ1-2, with a possible D match to TRBD1 (6 bases). Germline CDR1 and CDR2: SGHAT and FQNNGV. Trimming shortened V by 0 bases and J by 7 bases, and 12 bases separated the two germline ends. This CDR3 is built from 14 residues. CDR3: CASSLDGGQSGYTL. The CDR3 coding sequence is TGTGCCAGCAGCTTAGATGGCGGACAGTCTGGCTACACCCTC.

The chain combines TRBV27 with TRBJ1-6, with unresolved D. The CDR3 is made up of 11 amino acids. The V end lost 8 bases, the J end lost 14 bases, and 13 bases lay between the germline ends. Germline V lookup: CDR1 MNHEY, CDR2 SMNVEV (reference sequence). In DNA form, the CDR3 reads TGTGCCAGCGGAGAGATTGGAACCCTCCACTTT. The encoded protein is CASGEIGTLHF.

The genes are TRBV12-3 or TRBV12-4 and TRBJ1-2; D call uncertain. The length of the CDR3 is 14 residues. V was clipped by 2 bases and J by 8 bases, with 15 bases between them. CDR3 sequence (DNA): TGTGCCAGCAGTTTAAGGGAACCTTCCCTCGGCTACACCTTC. The encoded protein is CASSLREPSLGYTF.

The rearrangement uses TRBV28 and TRBJ2-3; 9 bases match TRBD2. J lost 1 base, V lost 3 bases, and 20 bases had no gene match. From germline, CDR1 is MDHEN and CDR2 SYDVKM. This CDR3 spans 21 amino acids. The CDR3 DNA follows: TGTGCCAGCAGTTTCGTCCTGGCTAGCGGGGACCTGCAGGGGGGCACAGATACGCAGTATTTT. Its protein product is CASSFVLASGDLQGGTDTQYF.

In this sample, this clonotype turned up many times. Its ends do not fully match the called genes, so a read error is possible. This sequence joins TRBV7-2 and TRBJ2-3; D ambiguous. This CDR3 has 11 amino acids. Germline CDR1 SGHTA, CDR2 FQGNSA. CDR3 nucleotide sequence: TGTGCCAGCAGCCCCCCAGACACGCAGTATTTT. The encoded protein is CASSPPDTQYF. The entire variable domain, with the rest obtained from reference TRBV7-2 and TRBJ2-3, is as follows: GAGVSQSPSNKVTEKGKDVELRCDPISGHTALYWYRQSLGQGLEFLIYFQGNSAPDKSGLPSDRFSAERTGGSVSTLTIQRTQQEDSAVYLCASSPPDTQYFGPGTRLTVL.

This sequence joins TRBV12-3 or TRBV12-4 and TRBJ2-7, with 10 bases aligning to TRBD1. Unmatched junction bases numbered 11, after V lost 6 bases and J lost 0 bases. The CDR3 has 17 amino acids. CDR3 protein: CASSYSSGQGFSYEQYF. The DNA for the CDR3 is TGTGCCAGCAGCTATTCTTCGGGACAGGGGTTCTCCTACGAGCAGTACTTC.

The sample holds many counts of this clonotype. The genes are TRBV2 and TRBJ2-7; 7 nucleotides agree with TRBD2. The V gene end was trimmed by 8 bases and the J gene end by 5 bases; junction bases not matched to a gene: 12. CDR3 length: 14 amino acids. Germline V gene data show CDR1 as SNHLY and CDR2 as FYNNEI. CDR3 nucleotide sequence: TGTGCCAGCCCCGCGGGAGTAATGTCCCACGAGCAGTACTTC. This translates into CASPAGVMSHEQYF.